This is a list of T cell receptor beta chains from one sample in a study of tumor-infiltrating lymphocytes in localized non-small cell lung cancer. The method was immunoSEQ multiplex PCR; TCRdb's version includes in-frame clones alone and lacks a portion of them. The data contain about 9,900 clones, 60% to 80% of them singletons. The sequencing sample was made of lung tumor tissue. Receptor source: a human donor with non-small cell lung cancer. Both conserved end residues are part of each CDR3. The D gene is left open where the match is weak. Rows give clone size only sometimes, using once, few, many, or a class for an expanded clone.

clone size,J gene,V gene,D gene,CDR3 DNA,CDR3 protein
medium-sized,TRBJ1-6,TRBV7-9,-,TGTGCCAGCGCCTTCGGGGGGCGGACGAATTCACCCCTCCACTTT,CASAFGGRTNSPLHF
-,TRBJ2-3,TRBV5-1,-,TGCGCCAGCAGCTTTGGAGATACGCAGTATTTT,CASSFGDTQYF
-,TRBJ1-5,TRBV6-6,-,TGTGCCAGCAGTAACAATCAGCCCCAGCATTTT,CASSNNQPQHF
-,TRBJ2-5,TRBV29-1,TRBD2,TGCAGCGCCCCCCCCCGGGGGGGAGAGACCCAGTACTTC,CSAPPRGGETQYF
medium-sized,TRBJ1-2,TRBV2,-,TGTGCCAGCATGGGGACGATATATGGCTACACCTTC,CASMGTIYGYTF
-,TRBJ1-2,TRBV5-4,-,TGTGCCAGCAGCTTGGAACAGGGCAATTCCCTCTATGGCTACACCTTC,CASSLEQGNSLYGYTF
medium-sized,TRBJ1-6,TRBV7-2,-,TGTGCCAGCAGCGTGGACAGCAACTATAATTCACCCCTCCACTTT,CASSVDSNYNSPLHF
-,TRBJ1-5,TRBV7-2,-,TGTGCCAGCAGCTTAGATGGCAGCAATCAGCCCCAGCATTTT,CASSLDGSNQPQHF
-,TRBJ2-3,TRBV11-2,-,TGTGCCAGCAGCTTACGCCCGGACAGCGCGAGCACAGATACGCAGTATTTT,CASSLRPDSASTDTQYF
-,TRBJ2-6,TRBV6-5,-,TGTGCCAGCTCCGGCTCTGGGGCCAACGTCCTGACTTTC,CASSGSGANVLTF
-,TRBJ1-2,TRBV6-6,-,TGTGCCAGCAGTTACCAGGGCCTTAACTATGGCTACACCTTC,CASSYQGLNYGYTF
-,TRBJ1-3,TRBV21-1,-,TGTGCCAGCAGCAACTGCAGGGGCTACGGAAACACCATATATTTT,CASSNCRGYGNTIYF
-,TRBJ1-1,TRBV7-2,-,TGTGCCAGCAGCCGAGATACTGAAGCTTTCTTT,CASSRDTEAFF
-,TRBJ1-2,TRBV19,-,TGTGCCAGTAGTATAATCTCCGTGGACGGCTACACCTTC,CASSIISVDGYTF
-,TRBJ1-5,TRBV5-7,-,TGTGCCAGCAGCGTAACAGGGATCAGCAATCAGCCCCAGCATTTT,CASSVTGISNQPQHF
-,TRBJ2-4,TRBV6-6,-,TGTGCCAGCAGTTCGACTCAGGGGCCCAAAAACATTCAGTACTTC,CASSSTQGPKNIQYF